This T cell receptor beta chain was observed in a study of graft-versus-host responses after intestinal transplantation. The wider study: Transplants were multivisceral, liver-intestinal, or isolated intestinal. Anti-thymocyte globulin induction was given to all recipients, followed by tacrolimus and steroids for 2 to 4 years.

Sequencing was performed with immunoSEQ multiplex PCR; in TCRdb, only in-frame clones are kept and a portion is missing. Of about 40,000 clones detected, under 95% appear once; the ten largest clones hold 2% to 2.5%. To note about this clone: Its target is unknown.

Whole-study results and caveats: Recipient bone marrow held GvH clones, some seen earlier in ileum or blood.

Germline CDR1 and CDR2: SGHRS and YFSETQ. The J segment lost 2 bases and the V segment lost 1 base, leaving 0 bases of the junction unmatched. The CDR3 has 15 amino acids. The rearrangement links TRBV5-1 to TRBJ2-1, with 10 nucleotides matching TRBD2. The sample here was PBMCs, taken approximately 310 days after intestinal transplant. This clonotype originated in a human patient who received an intestinal transplant, so some T cells may come from the graft donor. This CDR3 is CASSLTSGTYNEQFF. The CDR3 DNA reads as TGCGCCAGCAGCTTGACTAGCGGGACCTACAATGAGCAGTTCTTC.